These 31 T cell receptor beta chains came from one sample sequenced in a study of CD8+CD57+ T cells in acquired aplastic anemia. TCR beta VDJ and CDR3 profiles were obtained from a genomic DNA template. TCRdb independently ran MiXCR on the reads; one entry per CDR3 protein. The sample holds 250,000 to 350,000 distinct CDR3 sequences, roughly three fifths seen once. Source material: sorted CD4+, CD8+, or CD8+CD57+ T cells (not recorded which) from PBMCs. These TCRs come from a human donor with severe aplastic anemia or a healthy control (not recorded which).

CDR3 in amino acids: CASRDRGGNQPQHF. The CDR3 DNA is TGCGCCAGCAGGGACAGGGGAGGCAATCAGCCCCAGCATTTT. The chain combines TRBV10-1 with TRBJ1-5; 9 nucleotides agree with TRBD1. The CDR3 has 14 amino acids. CDR1 WNHNN and CDR2 SYGVQD come from the germline V gene (reference sequence). V was pared by 6 bases and J by 2 bases, with 2 bases of the junction left unmatched.

This chain uses TRBV7-2 with TRBJ2-7; 7 nucleotides match TRBD2. The CDR3 is made up of 14 amino acids. From germline, CDR1 is SGHTA and CDR2 FQGNSA. With 1 base clipped from V and 4 bases from J, the junction kept 4 bases outside the gene matches. The CDR3 DNA sequence: TGTGCCAGCAGCTTAGTAGGAGCGGGATACGAGCAGTACTTC. Residues: CASSLVGAGYEQYF.

This clonotype was seen more than once but under ten times. CDR3 coding DNA: TGCAGTGCCGACCGCATGGGGGACGGGGCCTACGAGCAGTACTTC. Translating it yields CSADRMGDGAYEQYF. The chain employs TRBV20-1 and TRBJ2-7, with D perhaps given as TRBD1 or TRBD2 (5 bases each). V dropped 6 bases and J dropped 2 bases, with 20 bases sitting between them. In germline, CDR1 is DFQATT, CDR2 SNEGSKA (reference sequence). This CDR3 has 15 residues.

In its sample, this clonotype was seen a few times. V gene TRBV19 combines with J gene TRBJ2-2; D remains unclear. The V and J ends lost 5 bases and 3 bases respectively, with 4 bases between them. The CDR3 sequence is 12 residues long. CDR1 and CDR2 (germline): LNHDA, SQIVND (reference sequence). The CDR3 spells CASSRDTGELFF. The CDR3 DNA is TGTGCCAGTAGTCGGGACACCGGGGAGCTGTTTTTT.

This sequence joins TRBV2 and TRBJ1-5; no clear D gene. The CDR3 spans 13 residues. Germline assignment: CDR1 SNHLY and CDR2 FYNNEI. V was pared by 6 bases and J by 7 bases, with 13 bases between. The CDR3 DNA reads TGTGCCAGCAGACAGTACGGTGACCAGCCCCAGCATTTT. Encoded protein: CASRQYGDQPQHF.

Concerning this clonotype: This may be a read error: a much more frequent sequence differs by one nucleotide. The chain joins TRBV6-5 to TRBJ2-2, with a possible D match to TRBD1 (8 bases). The germline CDR1 and CDR2 sequences are MNHEY and SVGAGI. The CDR3 has 16 residues. CDR3 bases: TGTGCCAGCAGGGGAGGGACAGGCATAAACACCAGGGAGCTGTTTTTT. It yields the protein CASRGGTGINTRELFF.

The CDR3 DNA is TGTGCCAGCAATTACCTCGGAGGCGCTACGCAGTATTTT. Its protein is CASNYLGGATQYF. V usage is TRBV5-6 and J usage is TRBJ2-3, with a weak D call TRBD2 (5 bases). Per germline, CDR1 SGHDT and CDR2 YYEEEE. V was cut by 6 bases and J by 8 bases, with 16 bases left in between. The CDR3 consists of 13 residues.

With respect to this clonotype: Because the CDR3 is missing its conserved closing phenylalanine or tryptophan, this is likely a read error. The chain combines TRBV12-3 or TRBV12-4 with TRBJ2-3, with D perhaps assigned TRBD1 or TRBD2 (6 bases each). V was clipped by 6 bases and J by 0 bases, with 25 bases between them. This CDR3 comprises 19 residues. CDR3 loop: CASSQDFFTGATSTDTQYS. CDR3 nucleotides: TGTGCCAGCAGCCAAGACTTTTTTACGGGGGCCACCAGCACAGATACGCAGTATTCT.

In its sample, this clonotype was seen many times. The chain joins TRBV19 to TRBJ1-5, with 9 bases fitting TRBD1. The germline V gene has CDR1 LNHDA and CDR2 SQIVND (reference sequence). CDR3 length equals 15 residues. V was clipped by 6 bases and J by 4 bases; unmatched bases: 7. The CDR3 sequence: CASRRRDRVNQPQHF. In DNA form, the CDR3 reads TGTGCCAGTAGGCGGAGGGACAGGGTAAATCAGCCCCAGCATTTT.

This sequence joins TRBV9 and TRBJ2-3, with D unclear. The CDR3 extends over 13 amino acids. V was shortened by 6 bases and J by 3 bases, with 11 bases between the two germline ends. Germline CDR1 is SGDLS and CDR2 is YYNGEE. The CDR3 DNA is TGTGCCAGCAACGCTAGTCCGACAGATACGCAGTATTTT. Translation gives CASNASPTDTQYF.

This sequence joins TRBV2 and TRBJ2-2; the match to TRBD2 covers 8 bases. Germline CDR1 and CDR2: SNHLY and FYNNEI. Losses at the gene ends were 4 bases for V and 6 bases for J; bases not matched to a gene: 7. The CDR3 has 15 residues. The CDR3 sequence: CASSALGGAAGELFF. As DNA, the CDR3 is TGTGCCAGCAGTGCTCTCGGGGGGGCCGCCGGGGAGCTGTTTTTT.

This sequence joins TRBV19 and TRBJ1-5; TRBD1 aligns across 7 bases. The V and J ends lost 4 bases and 11 bases, in that order; junction bases with no gene match: 11. This CDR3 comprises 14 residues. The germline V gene encodes CDR1 LNHDA and CDR2 SQIVND (reference sequence). The CDR3 DNA is TGTGCCAGTAGTACTAGGGACAGAATTATGGCCCAGCATTTT. Translated, it gives CASSTRDRIMAQHF.

The chain links TRBV28 to TRBJ1-1, with D hard to call. Trimming shortened V by 0 bases and J by 6 bases, and 17 bases separated the two germline ends. From germline, CDR1 is MDHEN and CDR2 SYDVKM. The CDR3 runs 16 residues. In nucleotides, the CDR3 is TGTGCCAGCAGTTTATGGGCGGGGATGGGCGGCTCTGAAGCTTTCTTT. It encodes CASSLWAGMGGSEAFF.

V and J are TRBV15 and TRBJ2-3; D is perhaps TRBD1 (6 bases). CDR1 and CDR2 (germline): LNHNV, YYDKDF (reference sequence). This CDR3 has 16 amino acids. Trimming shortened V by 1 base and J by 5 bases, and 16 bases separated the two germline ends. The CDR3 DNA sequence: TGTGCCACCAGCAGAGGGCCGGCCCCGGACAGAGATACGCAGTATTTT. Amino acids: CATSRGPAPDRDTQYF.

This rearrangement joins TRBV2 to TRBJ2-2; TRBD2 matches 9 bases. The CDR3 loop spans 15 amino acids. V was pared by 3 bases and J by 5 bases, with 4 bases of the junction left unmatched. The germline V gene encodes CDR1 SNHLY and CDR2 FYNNEI. CDR3 in DNA: TGTGCCAGCAGTGAGACTAGCGGAACTACCGGGGAGCTGTTTTTT. Translated: CASSETSGTTGELFF.

The chain employs TRBV19 and TRBJ1-5; D unclear. Per the germline V gene, CDR1 is LNHDA and CDR2 is SQIVND (reference sequence). V was shortened by 10 bases and J by 0 bases, with 16 bases between the two germline ends. The CDR3 has 15 residues. In nucleotides, the CDR3 is TGTGCCACTCGGACGGATAGAAGTAGCAATCAGCCCCAGCATTTT. This gives the protein CATRTDRSSNQPQHF.

The chain recombines TRBV20-1 with TRBJ2-2; TRBD1 or TRBD2 may be the D gene (5 bases each). This CDR3 contains 13 residues. Germline CDR1 reads DFQATT; CDR2 reads SNEGSKA (reference sequence). Trimming shortened V by 3 bases and J by 3 bases, and 8 bases separated the two germline ends. The CDR3 region has the DNA TGCAGTGCTAGTGGGGGTGACACCGGGGAGCTGTTTTTT. Protein sequence: CSASGGDTGELFF.

This clonotype has a handful of counts. V gene TRBV20-1 combines with J gene TRBJ2-7, with D possibly TRBD2 on 6 matching bases. The ends were cut back, 8 bases at V and 6 bases at J, with 11 bases in the middle. This CDR3 is 10 amino acids long. Germline CDR1 and CDR2: DFQATT and SNEGSKA (reference sequence). CDR3 region: CSHQRVEQYF. The CDR3 DNA is TGCAGTCATCAGCGGGTCGAGCAGTACTTC.

This sequence joins TRBV10-2 and TRBJ2-5, with TRBD2 matching 16 bases. Trimming took 7 bases from V and 4 from J; bases not matched to a gene: 3. This CDR3 is 15 amino acids long. Per germline, CDR1 WSHSY and CDR2 SAAADI. Written as DNA, the CDR3 is TGCGCCAGCACGGGACTAGCGGGGGGGTTAGAGACCCAGTACTTC. Translating gives CASTGLAGGLETQYF.

This clonotype has a count of ten or more. The chain combines TRBV9 with TRBJ1-2, with D possibly matching TRBD1 (5 bases). Germline CDR1 and CDR2: SGDLS and YYNGEE. Trimming took 6 bases from V and 10 from J, leaving 34 bases between them. The CDR3 sequence is 18 residues long. The CDR3 region is CASNDSPNPLGQYGYYTF. In nucleotides, the CDR3 is TGTGCCAGCAATGATAGCCCTAACCCGCTCGGACAATATGGTTACTACACCTTC.

The CDR3 DNA sequence: TGTGCCAGCAGCCTACGGACTAGCGGGCCTATTTACGAGCAGTACTTC. Translation: CASSLRTSGPIYEQYF. V gene TRBV7-2 combines with J gene TRBJ2-7; 11 bases align to TRBD2. The V and J ends lost 5 bases and 4 bases, in that order; junction bases with no gene match: 10. There are 16 residues in the CDR3. The germline V gene encodes CDR1 SGHTA and CDR2 FQGNSA.

The chain couples TRBV20-1 to TRBJ2-7, with 7 bases identical to TRBD1. The V gene's germline CDR1 is DFQATT and CDR2 SNEGSKA (reference sequence). Losses at the gene ends were 4 bases for V and 0 bases for J; bases not matched to a gene: 6. The CDR3 has 14 amino acids. The CDR3 sequence is CSATLRDSSYEQYF. CDR3 in DNA: TGCAGTGCTACCTTAAGGGACAGCTCCTACGAGCAGTACTTC.

Remarks on this clonotype: A much larger clone differs from this one at a single base, so this may be a read error. The V call is TRBV12-3 or TRBV12-4, the J call TRBJ2-3, with 9 bases that match TRBD1. V shed 5 bases, J shed 5 bases, and the junction held 14 bases outside the gene matches. The CDR3 totals 17 residues. The CDR3 spells CASSRPGTGTVGDTQYF. DNA of the CDR3: TGTGCCAGCAGTAGGCCCGGGACAGGGACGGTTGGAGATACGCAGTATTTT.

On this clonotype: Just one base apart from a much larger clone, this may be a read error. The chain recombines TRBV6-2 or TRBV6-3 with TRBJ1-1; possibly TRBD1 for D (5 bases). V was trimmed by 2 bases and J by 0 bases, leaving 19 bases between them. Per the germline V gene, CDR1 is MNHEY and CDR2 is SVGEGT. This CDR3 region has 18 residues. As DNA, the CDR3 is TGTGCCAGCAGTTACGAGAGACAGAGTGGGACCATGAACACTGAAGCTTTCTTT. Translation: CASSYERQSGTMNTEAFF.

This clonotype showed up many times. The CDR3 DNA reads as TGTGCCACCAGTGATTCCAGGGGAAATTCACCCCTCCACTTT. It specifies CATSDSRGNSPLHF. The V call is TRBV24-1, the J call TRBJ1-6; tentative D call: TRBD1 (6 bases). The germline gives CDR1 KGHDR, CDR2 SFDVKD. The CDR3 length is 14 residues. Deletions cut 2 bases from V and 7 bases from J, with 8 bases between.

The rearrangement links TRBV19 to TRBJ2-7; tentative D call: TRBD1 (6 bases). Germline V gives CDR1 LNHDA, CDR2 SQIVND (reference sequence). The CDR3 covers 12 residues. The V and J ends lost 5 bases and 5 bases respectively, with 10 bases between them. CDR3 nucleotide sequence: TGTGCCAGTAGTGAACACAGGGACGAGCAGTACTTC. This codes for CASSEHRDEQYF.

Note on this clonotype: At one end the junction does not follow the germline gene, possibly because of a read error. The chain combines TRBV20-1 with TRBJ2-3; 11 nucleotides agree with TRBD2. The CDR3 is 15 amino acids. Germline V gene data show CDR1 as DFQATT and CDR2 as SNEGSKA (reference sequence). CDR3 nucleotides: TGCAGTGCTGAGGGGACTAGCGGCAACACAGATATGCAGTATTTT. Protein sequence: CSAEGTSGNTDMQYF.

The chain carries TRBV9 and TRBJ1-2; the D gene is possibly TRBD1 (5 bases). Per germline, CDR1 SGDLS and CDR2 YYNGEE. Between the trimmed V and J ends, which lost 7 bases and 11 bases, there was a span of 12 bases. The CDR3 spans 10 residues. The DNA for the CDR3 is TGTGCCAGCCAGAATCAGGGATACACCTTC. Amino acids: CASQNQGYTF. Together with reference TRBV9 and TRBJ1-2, the CDR3 gives the full variable domain: DSGVTQTPKHLITATGQRVTLRCSPRSGDLSVYWYQQSLDQGLQFLIQYYNGEERAKGNILERFSAQQFPDLHSELNLSSLELGDSALYFCASQNQGYTFGSGTRLTVV.

The V call is TRBV4-3, the J call TRBJ2-7, with 8 bases identical to TRBD1. The CDR3 consists of 17 residues. V lost 0 bases and J lost 3; bases outside the gene matches: 10. The V gene's germline CDR1 is LGHNA and CDR2 YSLEER. CDR3 sequence: CASSQDDTGTGYYEQYF. The DNA of the CDR3 is TGCGCCAGCAGCCAAGACGATACGGGGACAGGATACTACGAGCAGTACTTC.

This chain links TRBV2 with TRBJ2-7; D unresolved. The CDR3 is 12 residues long. Germline V gene lookup returns CDR1 SNHLY and CDR2 FYNNEI. The V gene lost 8 bases and the J gene lost 9 bases, with 17 bases spanning the gap. This CDR3 reads CASLDRVSGQYF. In DNA, the CDR3 is TGTGCCAGCTTGGATCGGGTTTCGGGGCAGTACTTC.

The chain recombines TRBV11-2 with TRBJ1-2, with D hard to call. The germline V gene has CDR1 SGHAT and CDR2 FQNNGV. V was shortened by 5 bases and J by 3 bases, with 13 bases between the two germline ends. The CDR3 contains 14 residues. CDR3 amino acids: CASSQDLLHYGYTF. The CDR3 DNA is TGTGCCAGCAGCCAAGACCTTCTTCACTATGGCTACACCTTC.